This T cell receptor (beta chain) was obtained from a study of T cells in Graves' hyperthyroidism and ophthalmopathy. Study-wide findings and caveats: Peripheral blood also featured most of the thyroid clonotypes expanded above 0.001.

In germline, CDR1 is KGHSH, CDR2 LQKENI. This CDR3 is built from 15 residues. The J segment lost 1 base and the V segment lost 1 base, leaving 1 base of the junction unmatched. Graves' hyperthyroidism was deemed stable absent ophthalmopathy progression within 18 months. Diagnosis rested on symptoms, serum thyroxine and TRAb, thyroid ultrasound, and orbital computed tomography. The source material, RNA transcripts, was used to amplify TCR beta CDR3 regions. First-round RT-PCR with HTBI primers amplified the TCR CDR3 region. TCRdb fed the multiplex PCR reads into MiXCR, producing one record per CDR3 protein. The sample holds more than 450,000 distinct CDR3 sequences, less than 15% seen once. This clonotype was counted between two and nine times. The target antigen is unknown.

The chain carries TRBV18 and TRBJ1-3; 7 positions match TRBD1. The sample consisted of blood. The sequence was collected from a woman in her thirties or forties with Graves' hyperthyroidism. CDR3 sequence (DNA): TGTGCCAGCTCACCACAACAGGGGTCTGGAAACACCATATATTTT. Translating gives CASSPQQGSGNTIYF.